This T cell receptor beta chain came from a study of spatial heterogeneity in lung cancer. MiXCR, applied by TCRdb to the 5' RACE reads, yields one record per CDR3 protein. In the table there are some 6,100 distinct CDR3 sequences, over 12% of which are singletons. In this sample, this clonotype is medium-sized (0.01 to 0.1%). Its antigen is currently unknown. A library made for alpha chains picked up this beta chain off target, so its size means little. Time point specified: sample taken at primary tumor resection. Untreated early-stage non-small cell lung cancer patients, about 70 in total, were the donors. This CDR3 spans 14 amino acids. J was trimmed by 5 bases and V by 6 bases; bases with no gene match: 8. The germline gives CDR1 MNHEY, CDR2 SVGAGI. Study observations and caveats: The study found that expanded intratumoral alpha and beta TCR counts tracked tumor mutation counts.

The chain recombines TRBV6-5 with TRBJ2-7; 9 bases agree with TRBD1. This TCR derives from a male donor with early-stage non-small cell lung cancer. The sample here was lung tumor tissue, taken at surgery. The CDR3 loop reads CASRSQGAIDEQYF. The CDR3 region has the DNA TGTGCCAGCAGATCACAGGGGGCTATCGACGAGCAGTACTTC.